Listed below are T cell receptor beta chains from one sample, sequenced in a study of cytomegalovirus exposure and HLA in healthy donors. Sequencing was performed with immunoSEQ multiplex PCR; in TCRdb, only in-frame clones are kept and a portion is missing. This table holds roughly 150,000 clones, almost 85% found once. Sequenced input: PBMCs. These receptor sequences come from a man aged 25-40 years in good health and CMV-seropositive. CDR3s include the opening cysteine and the closing phenylalanine or tryptophan. The order of the fields is CDR3 protein, V gene, clone size. Rows give clone size only sometimes, using once, few, many, or a class for an expanded clone.

CASSTMTGGKTEAFF TRBV9 NA
CASSIGQNNEQFF TRBV19 NA
CASSPRGQGNNSPLHF TRBV7-3 NA
CASTTFPGLAVGELFF TRBV10-2 NA
CASSRKGAEETQYF TRBV5-1 NA
CASSSRGRVGSYEQYF TRBV7-9 few
CASSYGYMNTEAFF TRBV4-3 NA
CASSLSIRVAQPQHF TRBV27 NA
CASSLLWDSSYEQYF TRBV27 NA
CAISEGLGQGGEKLFF TRBV10-3 NA
CASSPSTGVNGYTF TRBV18 NA
CASSPLQGALEKLFF TRBV4-3 NA
CASTLGIAGEFSEQFF TRBV5-1 NA
CASSSDRVDKLFF TRBV9 NA
CASSVAGGTGEQFF TRBV2 NA
CASSLGCSSGNTIYF TRBV11-3 NA
CASRRVDTQYF TRBV6-5 once
CASSLAGGIDSPLHF TRBV5-6 many
CASSSPGHKRGYNEQFF TRBV28 NA
CAWSPGSGYTF TRBV30 NA
CASSKAMTGAYEQYF TRBV21-1 NA
CATSRGASGGFYNEQFF TRBV15 NA
CASEGRGDTDTQYF TRBV18 NA
CASSQQGKETQYF TRBV27 NA
CASTPGRGNQPQHF TRBV28 NA
CASSWIGGNSPLHF TRBV2 few
CASSEWGLGSGNTIYF TRBV2 NA
CASSDQGLLDPYEQYF TRBV2 NA
CASSSEELGHGNTEAFF TRBV7-9 once
CASSPGQGTYEQYF TRBV7-2 few
CASSSQGQADEKLFF TRBV27 NA
CASSLSRSSGNSPLHF TRBV7-2 NA
CASSAGWSAFF TRBV7-2 once
CASSPVAGGKETQYF TRBV6-4 many
CALDRGANQPQHF TRBV30 NA
CASSESGTGANVLTF TRBV10-2 once
CASSPLATGKGGYTF TRBV4-1 NA
CASSREGVWTVDTQYF TRBV7-2 NA
CASSSNNANNEQFF TRBV7-3 NA
CASSLGGGYTEAFF TRBV25-1 NA
CASSLGAGPGVYGYTF TRBV14 NA
CASSAEPTLWTGGAYEQYF TRBV11-2 NA
CASSLGDYGYTF TRBV7-9 NA
CASSGGGTYNEQFF TRBV6-1 NA
CASSSPFLGAGGHVEQYF TRBV28 NA
CASSFPTGNTEAFF TRBV5-6 NA
CSVFRTASGANVLTF TRBV29-1 NA
CASSLRAGDWNEQFF TRBV27 NA